This T cell receptor beta chain was captured in a study of shared clonotypes between healthy human individuals. Findings of the study overall: Sharing across a few donors was seen in around 5% of naive CD4 clonotypes.

From germline, CDR1 is SGHVS and CDR2 FNYEAQ. This CDR3 region has 13 residues. With 10 bases removed from V and 2 bases from J, the gap between germline ends came to 15 bases. Profiled with immunoSEQ multiplex PCR; TCRdb holds only in-frame clones, not every one. Here the sample spans 2 million to 2.5 million clones, around 92% being singletons. A note on this clone: The antigen remains unidentified.

The sequenced sample was naive CD4+ T cells from PBMCs. Subset given: CD45RA+ positively selected. This sequence originates from a man between 18 and 35 years old in good health. Some clones in this sample may be carry-over from other donors' samples. The genes are TRBV7-6 and TRBJ2-7; D might be TRBD1 or TRBD2, each matching 5 bases. CDR3: CATSGLAAYEQYF. CDR3 nucleotide sequence: TGTGCCACATCGGGGCTAGCCGCCTACGAGCAGTACTTC. Variable domain in full (rest from reference TRBV7-6 and TRBJ2-7): GAGVSQSPRYKVTKRGQDVALRCDPISGHVSLYWYRQALGQGPEFLTYFNYEAQQDKSGLPNDRFSAERPEGSISTLTIQRTEQRDSAMYRCATSGLAAYEQYFGPGTRLTVT.